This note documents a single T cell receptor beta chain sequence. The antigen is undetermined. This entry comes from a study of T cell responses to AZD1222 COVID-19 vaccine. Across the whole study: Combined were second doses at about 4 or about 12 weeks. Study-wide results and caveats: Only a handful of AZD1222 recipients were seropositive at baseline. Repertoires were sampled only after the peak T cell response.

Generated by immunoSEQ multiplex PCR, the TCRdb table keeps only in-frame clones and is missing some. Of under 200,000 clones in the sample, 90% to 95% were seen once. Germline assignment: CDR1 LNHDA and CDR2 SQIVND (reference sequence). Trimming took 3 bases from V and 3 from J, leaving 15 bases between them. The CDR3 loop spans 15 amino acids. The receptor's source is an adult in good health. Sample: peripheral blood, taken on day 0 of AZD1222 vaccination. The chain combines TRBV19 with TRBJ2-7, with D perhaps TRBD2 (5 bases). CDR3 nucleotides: TGTGCCAGTAGTATGGGTGCGGGCTTGATCTACGAGCAGTACTTC. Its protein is CASSMGAGLIYEQYF.